This TCR beta chain was found in a study of cytomegalovirus exposure and HLA in healthy donors. Study observations and caveats: Available immune exposure information was restricted to CMV serostatus only. There were 160 or so TCR beta chains listed as cytomegalovirus-associated.

Use of 60 Vbeta and 13 Jbeta primers characterized the PCR. Sequencing used immunoSEQ multiplex PCR; TCRdb keeps in-frame clones, though not all of them. This repertoire shows 200,000 or so clones, 75% to 80% found once; its top ten account for 4.5% to 7.5%. On this clone: Its antigen is not known.

Sequences were obtained from PBMCs. The receptor was isolated from a woman in her thirties in good health and CMV-seropositive.

CDR3 sequence reads: CAISPRDRGTDTQYF. For the CDR3, the DNA is TGTGCCATTTCACCCCGGGACAGGGGTACAGATACGCAGTATTTT. The V call is TRBV10-3, the J call TRBJ2-3, with 10 bases that match TRBD1. This CDR3 is built from 15 residues. V trimming: 9 bases; J trimming: 3 bases; junction bases outside the gene matches: 9. Germline assignment: CDR1 ENHRY and CDR2 SYGVKD.